This T cell receptor beta chain appears in the sequencing data of a study of blood T cell repertoires in COVID-19. Study-level information: Collection of acute and convalescent COVID-19 samples took place in the United States, Italy and Spain. PBMCs, B-cell-depleted T cells, or T cells were the source of the cDNA or gDNA that made up the material.

Authors' data handling: Amplification with reference gene primers provided the estimates of nucleated cell counts. Repertoires were generated with immunoSEQ multiplex PCR, while TCRdb's copy carries only in-frame clones and drops some. V and J calls and clone size follow that table, whereas D and trimming were derived from the DNA. This table has 220,000 or so clones, around four fifths appearing once. There are 14 residues in the CDR3. Germline lookup yields CDR1 LGHDT and CDR2 YNNKEL (reference sequence). V was pared by 1 base and J by 11 bases, with 8 bases of the junction left unmatched. Sequences were obtained from peripheral blood. The gene calls are TRBV3-1 (or the pseudogene TRBV3-2) and TRBJ2-1; 7 nucleotides agree with TRBD2. The sequence came from a woman in her sixties who had recovered from COVID-19. The CDR3 loop reads CASSQGLAIDQQFF. The DNA for the CDR3 is TGTGCCAGCAGCCAAGGACTAGCCATTGATCAGCAGTTCTTC.